This T cell receptor (beta chain) was obtained from a study of cytomegalovirus exposure and HLA in healthy donors. Study in general: As an earlier analysis found, 180 million or so T cells yielded about 120 million unique TCR beta sequences.

Per germline, CDR1 SGHRS and CDR2 YFSETQ. The V end was cut by 4 bases, the J end by 2 bases, with 7 bases between. The CDR3 contains 14 residues. Turning to this clone: What it binds is not known.

General observations from the study: What TCR beta sequences reportedly achieved was accurate prediction of HLA-A and HLA-B alleles in most subjects. Exclusion applied to some V segments, including TRBV6-2 and TRBV6-3, as they were indistinguishable.

The PCR had 60 Vbeta and 13 Jbeta primers. Original methodology: A later analysis counted 65 million to 90 million unique TCR beta chains, some 10 million shared. Data came from immunoSEQ multiplex PCR; TCRdb stores just in-frame clones and leaves some out. Clone size and V and J calls were adopted from that table, with D and trimming inferred from the DNA. The sample lists around 250,000 clones, around 81% occurring once. This chain joins TRBV5-1 and TRBJ2-6; D gene ambiguous. The material sequenced was PBMCs. This TCR was recovered from a woman aged 55-69 years in good health and CMV-seropositive. For the CDR3, the DNA is TGCGCCAGCAGCCCTCTTCCTGGGGCCAACGTCCTGACTTTC. This translates into CASSPLPGANVLTF. Full variable domain (rest looked up from reference TRBV5-1 and TRBJ2-6): KAGVTQTPRYLIKTRGQQVTLSCSPISGHRSVSWYQQTPGQGLQFLFEYFSETQRNKGNFPGRFSGRQFSNSRSEMNVSTLELGDSALYLCASSPLPGANVLTFGAGSRLTVL.